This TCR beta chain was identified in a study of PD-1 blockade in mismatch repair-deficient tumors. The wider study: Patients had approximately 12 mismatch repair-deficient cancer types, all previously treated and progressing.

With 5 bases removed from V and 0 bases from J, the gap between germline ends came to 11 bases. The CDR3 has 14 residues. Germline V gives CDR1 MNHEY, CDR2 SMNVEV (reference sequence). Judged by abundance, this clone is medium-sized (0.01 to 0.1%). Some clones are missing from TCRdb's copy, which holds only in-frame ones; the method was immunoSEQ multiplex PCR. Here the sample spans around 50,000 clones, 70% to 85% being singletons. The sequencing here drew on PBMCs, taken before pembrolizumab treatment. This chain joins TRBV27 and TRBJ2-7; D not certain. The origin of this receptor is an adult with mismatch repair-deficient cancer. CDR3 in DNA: TGTGCCAGCAGTGGGGTCAGTACCTCCTACGAGCAGTACTTC. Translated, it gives CASSGVSTSYEQYF.